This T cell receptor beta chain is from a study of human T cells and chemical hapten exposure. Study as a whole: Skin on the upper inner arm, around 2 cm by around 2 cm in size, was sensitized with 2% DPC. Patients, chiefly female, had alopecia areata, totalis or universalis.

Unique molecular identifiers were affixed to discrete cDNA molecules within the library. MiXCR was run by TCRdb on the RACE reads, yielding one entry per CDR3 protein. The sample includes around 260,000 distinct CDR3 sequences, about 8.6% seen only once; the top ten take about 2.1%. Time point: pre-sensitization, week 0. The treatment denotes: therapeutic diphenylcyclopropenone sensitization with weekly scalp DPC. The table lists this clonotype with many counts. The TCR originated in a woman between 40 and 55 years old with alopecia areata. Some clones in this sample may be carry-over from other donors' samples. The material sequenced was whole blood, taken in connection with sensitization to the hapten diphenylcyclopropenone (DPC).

The CDR3 sequence: CSARDRLRGRGLSETQYF. The CDR3 nucleotides are TGCAGTGCTAGAGATCGACTTAGAGGGAGAGGCCTCTCGGAGACCCAGTACTTC. The V and J genes are TRBV20-1 and TRBJ2-5; maybe TRBD2 (5 bases). The CDR3 length is 18 residues. Germline assignment: CDR1 DFQATT and CDR2 SNEGSKA (reference sequence). Between the trimmed V and J ends, which lost 0 bases and 5 bases, there was a span of 25 bases.